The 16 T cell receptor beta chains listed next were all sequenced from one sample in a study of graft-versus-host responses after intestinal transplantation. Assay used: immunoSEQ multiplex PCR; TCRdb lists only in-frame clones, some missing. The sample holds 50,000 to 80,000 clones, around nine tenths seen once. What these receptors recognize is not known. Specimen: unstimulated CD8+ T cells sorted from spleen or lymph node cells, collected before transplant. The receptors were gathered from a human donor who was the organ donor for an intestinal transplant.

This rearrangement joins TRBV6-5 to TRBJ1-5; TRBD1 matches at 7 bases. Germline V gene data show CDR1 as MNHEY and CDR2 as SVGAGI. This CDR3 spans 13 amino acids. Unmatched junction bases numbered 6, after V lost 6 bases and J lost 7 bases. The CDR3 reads CASRGSGGQPQHF. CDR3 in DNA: TGTGCCAGCAGGGGATCAGGGGGACAGCCCCAGCATTTT.

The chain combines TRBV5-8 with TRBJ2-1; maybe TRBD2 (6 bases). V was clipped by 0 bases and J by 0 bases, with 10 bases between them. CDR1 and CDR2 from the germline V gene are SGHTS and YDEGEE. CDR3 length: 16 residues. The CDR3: CASSLGDGSSYNEQFF. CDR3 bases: TGTGCCAGCAGCTTGGGAGACGGGAGCTCCTACAATGAGCAGTTCTTC.

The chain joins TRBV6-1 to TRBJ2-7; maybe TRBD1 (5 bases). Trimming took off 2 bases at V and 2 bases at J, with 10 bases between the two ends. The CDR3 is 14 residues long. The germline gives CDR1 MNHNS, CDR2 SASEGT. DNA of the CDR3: TGTGCCAGCAGTGAAACAGGCCCAGCCTACGAGCAGTACTTC. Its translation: CASSETGPAYEQYF.

The DNA of the CDR3 is TGTGCCAGCAGCGGTAGGTGGACGCGGGGATACAATGAGCAGTTCTTC. It encodes CASSGRWTRGYNEQFF. The gene calls are TRBV5-4 and TRBJ2-1; tentative D call: TRBD2 (6 bases). The CDR3 consists of 16 residues. Germline CDR1 is SGHNT and CDR2 is YYREEE (reference sequence). Trimming took off 4 bases at V and 4 bases at J, with 18 bases between the two ends. The variable domain in full, completed from reference TRBV5-4 and TRBJ2-1, reads ETGVTQSPTHLIKTRGQQVTLRCSSQSGHNTVSWYQQALGQGPQFIFQYYREEENGRGNFPPRFSGLQFPNYSSELNVNALELDDSALYLCASSGRWTRGYNEQFFGPGTRLTVL.

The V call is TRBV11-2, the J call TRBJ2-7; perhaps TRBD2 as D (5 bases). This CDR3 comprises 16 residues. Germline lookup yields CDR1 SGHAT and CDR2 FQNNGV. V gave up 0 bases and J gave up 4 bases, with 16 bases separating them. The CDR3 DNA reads TGTGCCAGCAGCTTAGACTCAAGCGGCACGGATTACGAGCAGTACTTC. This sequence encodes CASSLDSSGTDYEQYF.

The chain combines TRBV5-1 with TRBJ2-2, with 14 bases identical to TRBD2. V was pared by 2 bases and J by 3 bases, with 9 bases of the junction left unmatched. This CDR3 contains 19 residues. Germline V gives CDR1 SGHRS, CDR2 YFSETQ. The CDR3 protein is CASSFRGTSGSIDTGELFF. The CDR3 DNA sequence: TGCGCCAGCAGCTTCCGGGGGACTAGCGGGAGTATCGACACCGGGGAGCTGTTTTTT.

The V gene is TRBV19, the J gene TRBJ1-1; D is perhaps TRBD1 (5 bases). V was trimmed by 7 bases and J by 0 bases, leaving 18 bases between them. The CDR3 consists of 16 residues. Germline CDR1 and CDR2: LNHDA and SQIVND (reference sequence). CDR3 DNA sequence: TGTGCCAGTATGGGCTGGGGCGGCCACCTGAACACTGAAGCTTTCTTT. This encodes CASMGWGGHLNTEAFF. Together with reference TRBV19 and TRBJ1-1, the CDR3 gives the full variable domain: DGGITQSPKYLFRKEGQNVTLSCEQNLNHDAMYWYRQDPGQGLRLIYYSQIVNDFQKGDIAEGYSVSREKKESFPLTVTSAQKNPTAFYLCASMGWGGHLNTEAFFGQGTRLTVV.

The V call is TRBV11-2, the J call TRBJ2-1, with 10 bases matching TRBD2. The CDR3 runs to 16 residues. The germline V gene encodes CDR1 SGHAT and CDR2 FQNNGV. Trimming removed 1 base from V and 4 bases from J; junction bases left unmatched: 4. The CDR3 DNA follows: TGTGCCAGCAGCTTAGTGGGGACTAGCGAGTACAATGAGCAGTTCTTC. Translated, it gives CASSLVGTSEYNEQFF. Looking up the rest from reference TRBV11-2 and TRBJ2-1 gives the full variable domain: EAGVAQSPRYKIIEKRQSVAFWCNPISGHATLYWYQQILGQGPKLLIQFQNNGVVDDSQLPKDRFSAERLKGVDSTLKIQPAKLEDSAVYLCASSLVGTSEYNEQFFGPGTRLTVL.

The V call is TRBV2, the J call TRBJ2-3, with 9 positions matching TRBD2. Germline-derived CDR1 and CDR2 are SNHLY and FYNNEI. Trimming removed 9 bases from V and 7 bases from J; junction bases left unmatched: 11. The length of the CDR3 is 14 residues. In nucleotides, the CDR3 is TGTGCCAGTAAAGCGGCGGGAGGGCCTCATACGCAGTATTTT. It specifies CASKAAGGPHTQYF.

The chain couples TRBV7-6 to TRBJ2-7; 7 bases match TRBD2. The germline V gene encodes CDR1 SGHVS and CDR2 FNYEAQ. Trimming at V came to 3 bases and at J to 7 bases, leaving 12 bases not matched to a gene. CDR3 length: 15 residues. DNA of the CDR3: TGTGCCAGCAGCTTGTCTGGGAGCGGGATAGGAGAGCAGTACTTC. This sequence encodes CASSLSGSGIGEQYF.

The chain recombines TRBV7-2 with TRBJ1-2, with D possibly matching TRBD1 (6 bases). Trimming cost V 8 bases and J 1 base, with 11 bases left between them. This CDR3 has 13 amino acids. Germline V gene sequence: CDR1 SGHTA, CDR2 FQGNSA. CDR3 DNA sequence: TGTGCCAGCTTCAGGGGCGGTAACTATGGCTACACCTTC. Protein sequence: CASFRGGNYGYTF.

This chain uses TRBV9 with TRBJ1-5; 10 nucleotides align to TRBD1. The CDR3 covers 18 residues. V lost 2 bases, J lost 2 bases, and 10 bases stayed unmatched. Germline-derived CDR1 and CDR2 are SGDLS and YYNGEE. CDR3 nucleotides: TGTGCCAGCAGCGTGGAAGAGGTAGGGACAGGGGGCAATCAGCCCCAGCATTTT. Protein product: CASSVEEVGTGGNQPQHF.

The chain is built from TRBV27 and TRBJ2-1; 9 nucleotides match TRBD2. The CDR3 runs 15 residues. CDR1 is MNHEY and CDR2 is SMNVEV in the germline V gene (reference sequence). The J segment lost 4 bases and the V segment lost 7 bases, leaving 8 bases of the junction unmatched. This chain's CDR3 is CASTLGTSKYNEQFF. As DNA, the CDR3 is TGTGCCAGCACTCTCGGGACTAGCAAGTACAATGAGCAGTTCTTC.

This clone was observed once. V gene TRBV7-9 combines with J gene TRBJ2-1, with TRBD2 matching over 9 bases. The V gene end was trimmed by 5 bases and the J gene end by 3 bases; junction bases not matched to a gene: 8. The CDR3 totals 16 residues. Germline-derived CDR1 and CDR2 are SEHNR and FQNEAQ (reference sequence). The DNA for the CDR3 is TGTGCCAGCAGCCCCCCACTAGCGGGTAGCTACAATGAGCAGTTCTTC. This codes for CASSPPLAGSYNEQFF.

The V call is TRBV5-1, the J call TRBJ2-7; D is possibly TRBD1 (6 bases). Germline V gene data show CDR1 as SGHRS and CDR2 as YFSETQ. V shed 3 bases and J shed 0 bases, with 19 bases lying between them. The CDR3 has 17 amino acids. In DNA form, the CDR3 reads TGCGCCAGCAGCTGGGGGCCCCCCGGGACACGCTCCTACGAGCAGTACTTC. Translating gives CASSWGPPGTRSYEQYF.

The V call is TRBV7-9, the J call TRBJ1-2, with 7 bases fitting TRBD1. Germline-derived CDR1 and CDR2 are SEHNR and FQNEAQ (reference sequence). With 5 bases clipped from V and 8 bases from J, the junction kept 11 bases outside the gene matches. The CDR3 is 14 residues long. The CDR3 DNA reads TGTGCCAGCAGCGAGCCAGGGGGAAGAGACGGCTACACCTTC. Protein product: CASSEPGGRDGYTF.